Included here is one T cell receptor beta chain sequence, with context. Sequencing was performed with immunoSEQ multiplex PCR; in TCRdb, only in-frame clones are kept and a portion is missing. The table has some 40,000 clones, 90% to 95% seen once; the top ten hold less than 25%. The data belong to a study of OX40 agonist ivuxolimab in advanced cancers. V lost 3 bases, J lost 4 bases, and 9 bases stayed unmatched. From germline, CDR1 is SQVTM and CDR2 ANQGSEA. The CDR3 consists of 16 residues. The TCR comes from an adult with an advanced solid tumor such as melanoma, head and neck, liver or kidney cancer. The sequencing used CD4+ or CD8+ T cells sorted from blood, collected in a trial of the OX40 agonist ivuxolimab. This chain links TRBV29-1 with TRBJ2-7; 13 bases align to TRBD2. Here the CDR3 reads CSVDIPGTSGTYEQYF. The CDR3 coding sequence is TGCAGCGTTGACATCCCTGGGACTAGCGGGACTTACGAGCAGTACTTC.